This T cell receptor (beta chain) was identified in a study of blood T cells in healthy people across ages. Combining a sample-barcoded 5' primer with a J-beta primer mix, a second PCR ran for roughly 6 to 12 cycles. TCRdb reanalysed the 5' RACE reads using MiXCR and keeps one entry per CDR3 protein. The sample shows about 1.4 million distinct CDR3 sequences, 59% of them seen only once. The V end was cut by 3 bases, the J end by 2 bases, with 13 bases between. The CDR3 is 15 amino acids. Germline V CDR1 and CDR2: MGHRA, YSYEKL. The chain is built from TRBV4-1 and TRBJ1-1; D not certain. This clonotype was obtained from a man in his late teens or twenties in good health. Input material: blood. DNA of the CDR3: TGCGCCAGCAGCCAGAGAGGGCAAATAAACACTGAAGCTTTCTTT. Translated: CASSQRGQINTEAFF.